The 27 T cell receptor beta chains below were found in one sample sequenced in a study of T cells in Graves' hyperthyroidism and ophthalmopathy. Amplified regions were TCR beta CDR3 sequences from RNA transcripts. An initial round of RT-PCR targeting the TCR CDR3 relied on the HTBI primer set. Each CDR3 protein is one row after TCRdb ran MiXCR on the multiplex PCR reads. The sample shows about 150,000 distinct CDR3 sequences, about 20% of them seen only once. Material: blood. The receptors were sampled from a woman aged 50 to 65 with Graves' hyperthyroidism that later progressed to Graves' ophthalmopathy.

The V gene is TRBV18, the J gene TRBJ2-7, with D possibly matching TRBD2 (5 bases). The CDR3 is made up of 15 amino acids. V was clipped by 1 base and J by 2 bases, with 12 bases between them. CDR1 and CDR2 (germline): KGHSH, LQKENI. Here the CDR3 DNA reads TGTGCCAGCTCACCACGAATGGGAGAGACCTACGAGCAGTACTTC. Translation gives CASSPRMGETYEQYF.

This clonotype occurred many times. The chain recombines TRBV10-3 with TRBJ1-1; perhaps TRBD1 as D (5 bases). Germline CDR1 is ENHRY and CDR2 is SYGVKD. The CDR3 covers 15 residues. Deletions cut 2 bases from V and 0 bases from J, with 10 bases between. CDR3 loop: CAISEPGRMNTEAFF. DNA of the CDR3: TGTGCCATCAGTGAGCCGGGACGGATGAACACTGAAGCTTTCTTT.

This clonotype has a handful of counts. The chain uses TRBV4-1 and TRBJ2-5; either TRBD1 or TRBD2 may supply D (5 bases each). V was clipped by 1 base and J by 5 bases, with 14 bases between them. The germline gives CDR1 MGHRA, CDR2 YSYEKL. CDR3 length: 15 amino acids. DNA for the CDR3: TGCGCCAGCAGCCAAGGAATCGAGGGGCCCGAGACCCAGTACTTC. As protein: CASSQGIEGPETQYF.

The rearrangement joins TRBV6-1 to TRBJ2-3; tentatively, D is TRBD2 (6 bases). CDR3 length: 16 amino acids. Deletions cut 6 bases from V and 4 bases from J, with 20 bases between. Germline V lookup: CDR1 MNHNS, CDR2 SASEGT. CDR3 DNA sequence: TGTGCCAGCAGCTCTCGGACGGCGCCGGGGGCAGATACGCAGTATTTT. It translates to CASSSRTAPGADTQYF.

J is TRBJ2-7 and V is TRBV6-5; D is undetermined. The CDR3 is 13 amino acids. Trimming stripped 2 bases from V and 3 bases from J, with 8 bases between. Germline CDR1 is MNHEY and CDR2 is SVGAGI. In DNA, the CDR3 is TGTGCCAGCAGTTACGGACGTCTCTACGAGCAGTACTTC. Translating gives CASSYGRLYEQYF.

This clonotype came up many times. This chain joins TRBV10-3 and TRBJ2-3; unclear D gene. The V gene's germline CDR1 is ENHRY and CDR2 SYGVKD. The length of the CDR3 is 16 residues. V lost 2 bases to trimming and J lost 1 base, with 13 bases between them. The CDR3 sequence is CAISEASLGGTDTQYF. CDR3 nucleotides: TGTGCCATCAGTGAGGCTTCCCTCGGTGGCACAGATACGCAGTATTTT.

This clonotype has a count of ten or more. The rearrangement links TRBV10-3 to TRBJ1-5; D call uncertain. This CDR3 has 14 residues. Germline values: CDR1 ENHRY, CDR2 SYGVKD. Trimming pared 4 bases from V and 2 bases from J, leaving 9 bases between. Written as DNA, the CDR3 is TGTGCCATCAGTGGGCGAGTCGGCAATCAGCCCCAGCATTTT. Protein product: CAISGRVGNQPQHF.

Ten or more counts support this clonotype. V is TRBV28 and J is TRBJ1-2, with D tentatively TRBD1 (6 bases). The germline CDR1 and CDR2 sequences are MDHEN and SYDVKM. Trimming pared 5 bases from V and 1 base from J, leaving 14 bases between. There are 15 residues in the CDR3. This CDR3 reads CASSLGGGYNYGYTF. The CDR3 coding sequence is TGTGCCAGCAGTCTCGGAGGGGGATATAACTATGGCTACACCTTC.

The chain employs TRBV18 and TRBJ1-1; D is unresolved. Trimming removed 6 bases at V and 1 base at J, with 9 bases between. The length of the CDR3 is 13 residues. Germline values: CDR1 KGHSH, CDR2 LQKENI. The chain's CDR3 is CASSTTRNTEAFF. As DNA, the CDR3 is TGTGCCAGCTCCACCACGCGGAACACTGAAGCTTTCTTT.

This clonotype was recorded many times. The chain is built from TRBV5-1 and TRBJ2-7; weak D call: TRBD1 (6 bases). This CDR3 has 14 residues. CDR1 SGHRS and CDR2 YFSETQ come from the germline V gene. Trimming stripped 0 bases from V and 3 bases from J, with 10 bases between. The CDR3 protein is CASSLAGQLYEQYF. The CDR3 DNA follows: TGCGCCAGCAGCTTGGCTGGACAGCTCTACGAGCAGTACTTC.

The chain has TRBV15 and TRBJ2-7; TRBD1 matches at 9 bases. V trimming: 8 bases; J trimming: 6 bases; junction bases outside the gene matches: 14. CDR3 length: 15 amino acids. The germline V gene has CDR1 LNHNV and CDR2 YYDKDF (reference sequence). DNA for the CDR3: TGTGCCACCGGAAGAAACACGGGACAGGGCAGCGAGCAGTACTTC. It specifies CATGRNTGQGSEQYF.

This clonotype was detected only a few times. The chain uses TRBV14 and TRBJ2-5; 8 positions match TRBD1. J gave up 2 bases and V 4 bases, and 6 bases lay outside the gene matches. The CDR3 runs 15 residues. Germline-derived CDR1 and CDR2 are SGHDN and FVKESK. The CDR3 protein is CASSLHRGIQETQYF. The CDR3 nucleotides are TGTGCCAGCAGCCTACACAGGGGGATTCAAGAGACCCAGTACTTC. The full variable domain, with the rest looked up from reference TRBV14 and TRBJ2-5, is EAGVTQFPSHSVIEKGQTVTLRCDPISGHDNLYWYRRVMGKEIKFLLHFVKESKQDESGMPNNRFLAERTGGTYSTLKVQPAELEDSGVYFCASSLHRGIQETQYFGPGTRLLVL.

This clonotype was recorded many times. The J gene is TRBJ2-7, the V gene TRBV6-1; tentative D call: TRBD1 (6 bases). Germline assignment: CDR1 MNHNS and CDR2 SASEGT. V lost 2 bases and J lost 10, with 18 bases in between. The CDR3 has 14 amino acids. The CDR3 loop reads CASSESRGSRVQYF. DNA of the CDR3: TGTGCCAGCAGTGAATCCAGGGGCTCCCGGGTTCAGTACTTC.

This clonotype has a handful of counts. The CDR3 DNA reads TGTGCCAGCTCACCAGGAACAGGGCGCAATCAGCCCCAGCATTTT. Its protein is CASSPGTGRNQPQHF. J is TRBJ1-5 and V is TRBV18; D is perhaps TRBD1 (6 bases). Looked up from germline, CDR1 is KGHSH and CDR2 is LQKENI. Trimming took off 2 bases at V and 2 bases at J, with 10 bases between the two ends. This CDR3 spans 15 amino acids.

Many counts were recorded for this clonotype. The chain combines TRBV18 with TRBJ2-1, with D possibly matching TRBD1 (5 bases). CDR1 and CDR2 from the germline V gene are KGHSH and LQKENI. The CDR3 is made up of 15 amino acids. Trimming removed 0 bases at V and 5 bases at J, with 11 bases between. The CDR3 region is CASSPPGLRDNEQFF. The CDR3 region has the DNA TGTGCCAGCTCACCACCGGGGCTCCGGGACAATGAGCAGTTCTTC.

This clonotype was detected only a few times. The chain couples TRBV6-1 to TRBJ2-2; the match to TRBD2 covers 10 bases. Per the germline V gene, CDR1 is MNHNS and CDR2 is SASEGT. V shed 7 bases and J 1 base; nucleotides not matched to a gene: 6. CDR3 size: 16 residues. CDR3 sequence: CASTKLAGLNTGELFF. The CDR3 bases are TGTGCCAGCACCAAACTAGCGGGGTTGAACACCGGGGAGCTGTTTTTT.

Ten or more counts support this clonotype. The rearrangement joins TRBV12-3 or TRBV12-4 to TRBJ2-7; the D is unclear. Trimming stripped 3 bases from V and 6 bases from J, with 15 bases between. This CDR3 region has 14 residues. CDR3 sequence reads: CASSLHSPRTEQYF. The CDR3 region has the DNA TGTGCCAGCAGTTTGCACTCTCCCCGGACCGAGCAGTACTTC.

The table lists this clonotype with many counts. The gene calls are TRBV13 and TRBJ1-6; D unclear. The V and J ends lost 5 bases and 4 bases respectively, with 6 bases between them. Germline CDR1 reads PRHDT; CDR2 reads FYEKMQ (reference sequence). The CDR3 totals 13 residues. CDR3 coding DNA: TGTGCCAGCAGCCGGGCTTATAATTCACCCCTCCACTTT. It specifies CASSRAYNSPLHF.

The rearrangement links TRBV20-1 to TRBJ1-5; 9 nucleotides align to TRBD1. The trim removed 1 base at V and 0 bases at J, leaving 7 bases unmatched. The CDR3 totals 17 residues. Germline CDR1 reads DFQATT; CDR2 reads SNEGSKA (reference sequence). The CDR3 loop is CSARAQGAVYSNQPQHF. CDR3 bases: TGCAGTGCTAGAGCACAGGGGGCCGTCTATAGCAATCAGCCCCAGCATTTT.

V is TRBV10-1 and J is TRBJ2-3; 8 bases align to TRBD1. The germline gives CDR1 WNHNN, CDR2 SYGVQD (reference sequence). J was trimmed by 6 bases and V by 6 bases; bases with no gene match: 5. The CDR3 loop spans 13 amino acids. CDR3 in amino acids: CASRRQGSDTQYF. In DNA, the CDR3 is TGCGCCAGCAGAAGACAGGGGTCGGATACGCAGTATTTT.

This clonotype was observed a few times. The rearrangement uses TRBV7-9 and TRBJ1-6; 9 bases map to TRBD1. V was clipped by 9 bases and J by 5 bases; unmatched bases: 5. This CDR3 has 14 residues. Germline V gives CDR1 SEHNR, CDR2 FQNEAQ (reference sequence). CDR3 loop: CASTGGVNNSPLHF. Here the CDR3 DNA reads TGTGCCAGTACAGGGGGCGTAAATAATTCACCCCTCCACTTT.

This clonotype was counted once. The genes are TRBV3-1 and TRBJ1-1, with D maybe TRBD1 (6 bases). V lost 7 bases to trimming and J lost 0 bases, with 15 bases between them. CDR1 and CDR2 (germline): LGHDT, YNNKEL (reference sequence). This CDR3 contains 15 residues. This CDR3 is CASTPTRTVNTEAFF. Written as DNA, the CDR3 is TGTGCCAGCACCCCTACTAGGACAGTGAACACTGAAGCTTTCTTT.

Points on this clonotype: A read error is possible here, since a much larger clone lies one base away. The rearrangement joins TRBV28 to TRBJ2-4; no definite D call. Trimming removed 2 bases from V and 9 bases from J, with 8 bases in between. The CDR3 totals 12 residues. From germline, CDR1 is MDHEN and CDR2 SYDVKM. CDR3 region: CASSLGETIQYF. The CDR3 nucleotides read TGTGCCAGCAGTTTAGGGGAAACCATTCAGTACTTC.

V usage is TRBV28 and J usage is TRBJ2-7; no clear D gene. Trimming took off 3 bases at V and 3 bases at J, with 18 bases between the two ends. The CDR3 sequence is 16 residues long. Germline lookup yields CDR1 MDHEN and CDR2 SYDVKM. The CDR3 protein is CASSLFSLARHYEQYF. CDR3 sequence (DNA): TGTGCCAGCAGTTTGTTTTCGCTGGCGCGTCACTACGAGCAGTACTTC.

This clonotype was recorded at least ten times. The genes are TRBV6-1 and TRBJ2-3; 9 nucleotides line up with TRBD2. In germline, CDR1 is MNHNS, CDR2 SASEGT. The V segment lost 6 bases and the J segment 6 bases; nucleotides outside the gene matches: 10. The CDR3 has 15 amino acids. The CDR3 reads CASSPGGSGSDTQYF. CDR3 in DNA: TGTGCCAGCAGCCCCGGTGGTAGCGGGAGTGATACGCAGTATTTT.

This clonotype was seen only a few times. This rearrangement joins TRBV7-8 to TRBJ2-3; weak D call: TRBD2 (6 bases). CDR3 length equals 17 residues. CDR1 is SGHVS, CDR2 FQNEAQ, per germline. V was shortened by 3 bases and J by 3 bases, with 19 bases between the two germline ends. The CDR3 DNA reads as TGTGCCAGCAGCTTGGGCTCCCTAGCGTCCGGTACAGATACGCAGTATTTT. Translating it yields CASSLGSLASGTDTQYF.

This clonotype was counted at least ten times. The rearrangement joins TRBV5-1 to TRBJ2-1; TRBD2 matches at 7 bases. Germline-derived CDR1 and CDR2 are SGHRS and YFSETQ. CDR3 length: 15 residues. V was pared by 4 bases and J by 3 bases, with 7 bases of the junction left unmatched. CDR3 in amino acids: CASSETSVSYNEQFF. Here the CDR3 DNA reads TGCGCCAGCAGCGAAACTAGCGTAAGCTACAATGAGCAGTTCTTC.